The present T cell receptor (beta chain) was sequenced within a study of monozygotic twins with inflammatory bowel disease. Findings of the study overall: None of the different T cell subtypes could be distinguished from one another.

With regard to this clonotype: No antigen is known for it.

Eight separate reactions for every sample produced the cDNA. TCRalpha and TCRbeta cDNA was put through two nested PCRs of about 15 and 9 cycles. Reprocessing the 5' RACE reads, TCRdb reports a single entry for every CDR3 protein and omits DNA. This sample's table reports more than 300,000 distinct CDR3 sequences. The specimen was blood. This TCR was recovered from a human donor with ulcerative colitis or Crohn's disease, or a healthy co-twin of an affected twin (not recorded which).

CDR3 sequence: CASSSIPPEKLFF. The V and J genes are TRBV7-3 and TRBJ1-4. The CDR3 runs 13 residues. Germline CDR1 and CDR2: SGHTA and FQGTGA.